Here is one T cell receptor (beta chain) with its context. The sample belongs to a study of shared T cell receptors in the human thymus. The table came from immunoSEQ multiplex PCR; TCRdb's copy has only in-frame clones and leaves some out. The data show about 610,000 clones, approximately 90% seen once. This CDR3 has 19 amino acids. Trimming stripped 4 bases from V and 0 bases from J, with 21 bases between. Germline V CDR1 and CDR2: SGHVS, FQNEAQ. In addition, the sample was reused for a study of human thymus T cells. That work states: Resections from corrective heart surgery supplied the thymus tissue. Thymic repertoires of unrelated individuals were reported in related research to overlap highly.

This receptor was identified in a boy under two years old with a congenital heart defect. The genes are TRBV7-8 and TRBJ2-2; a possible D gene is TRBD1 (5 bases). The sequencing input was thymocytes. The CDR3 DNA sequence: TGTGCCAGCAGCTCACCCCCGGACAACCCACCCTCGAACACCGGGGAGCTGTTTTTT. It specifies CASSSPPDNPPSNTGELFF. Full variable domain (outside the CDR3, taken from reference TRBV7-8 and TRBJ2-2): GAGVSQSPRYKVAKRGQDVALRCDPISGHVSLFWYQQALGQGPEFLTYFQNEAQLDKSGLPSDRFFAERPEGSVSTLKIQRTQQEDSAVYLCASSSPPDNPPSNTGELFFGEGSRLTVL.